The clone carrying this TCR beta chain appeared many times. The antigen remains unidentified. Time point denoted: pre-sensitization, week 0. Treatment reported: therapeutic diphenylcyclopropenone sensitization with weekly scalp DPC. CDR1 is MNHEY, CDR2 SVGAGI, per germline. The length of the CDR3 is 14 residues. V was clipped by 4 bases and J by 6 bases, with 15 bases between them. One entry per CDR3 protein, called by TCRdb with MiXCR from the RACE reads. Of roughly 110,000 distinct CDR3 sequences listed, 9% to 15% were seen once; the top ten hold around 1.7%. The sample originates from a study of human T cells and chemical hapten exposure. Study conclusions and caveats: Healthy people's immune response may differ from that of the donors, who had alopecia.

This receptor was taken from a woman in her fifties or sixties with alopecia areata. Some clones in this sample may be carry-over from other donors' samples. Sequenced here: whole blood, sampled in connection with sensitization to the hapten diphenylcyclopropenone (DPC). The gene calls are TRBV6-5 and TRBJ1-1; D is ambiguous. The CDR3 protein is CASSSSGRHAEAFF. CDR3 sequence (DNA): TGTGCCAGCAGTTCCAGTGGAAGGCACGCTGAAGCTTTCTTT.